The source of this TCR beta chain is a study of blood T cells in healthy people across ages. Whole-study results and caveats: Diversity of TCR beta per million T cells declined in a roughly linear way with age.

Through a sample-barcoded 5' primer and a J-beta primer mix, a second PCR was run for about 6 to 11 cycles. TCRdb called the 5' RACE reads again in MiXCR, with one record for every CDR3 protein. The repertoire has fewer than 700,000 distinct CDR3 sequences, less than 60% of them found once; the top ten carry 20% to 25%. Turning to this clonotype: The target antigen is unknown.

The CDR3 runs to 13 residues. V shed 6 bases and J 8 bases; nucleotides not matched to a gene: 9. The germline V gene encodes CDR1 MNHEY and CDR2 SMNVEV (reference sequence). The chain couples TRBV27 to TRBJ1-2; TRBD1 aligns across 7 bases. Sequenced input: blood. The sequence was collected from a man at least 80 years old in good health. In DNA form, the CDR3 reads TGTGCCAGCAGCCCCTTACCAGGGGGGGGCTACACCTTC. This gives the protein CASSPLPGGGYTF.